Each of the 22 T cell receptor beta chains below was sequenced from the same sample in a study of identical twins. MiXCR, applied by TCRdb to the 5' RACE reads, yields one record per CDR3 protein. The repertoire includes 600,000 to 850,000 distinct CDR3 sequences, around a sixth of them detected once, and less than 15% sits in the top ten. The data also belong to a second study, concerning T cells expressing NK-cell markers.

Specimen: PBMCs. These receptors all stem from a woman aged 18-29 years in good health.

This chain uses TRBV5-1 with TRBJ2-2; 7 bases line up with TRBD1. The CDR3 length is 15 residues. With 0 bases clipped from V and 7 bases from J, the junction kept 6 bases outside the gene matches. The germline gives CDR1 SGHRS, CDR2 YFSETQ. The CDR3 DNA is TGCGCCAGCAGCTTGGCACAGGGGAAGGTCGGGGAGCTGTTTTTT. As protein: CASSLAQGKVGELFF.

The CDR3 here is CASFREPGLNTEAFF. CDR3 nucleotide sequence: TGTGCCAGCTTTCGAGAACCTGGACTGAACACTGAAGCTTTCTTT. The chain is built from TRBV6-1 and TRBJ1-1; no clear D. Germline-derived CDR1 and CDR2 are MNHNS and SASEGT. Trimming pared 8 bases from V and 0 bases from J, leaving 16 bases between. CDR3 length: 15 residues.

The rearrangement uses TRBV9 and TRBJ2-4; TRBD1 might be the D (5 bases). V was trimmed by 7 bases and J by 5 bases, leaving 13 bases between them. The CDR3 runs 13 residues. Germline lookup yields CDR1 SGDLS and CDR2 YYNGEE. CDR3 loop: CASGTPRENIQYF. The CDR3 nucleotides read TGTGCCAGCGGAACCCCCAGGGAAAACATTCAGTACTTC.

This sequence joins TRBV4-3 and TRBJ2-1, with D maybe TRBD2 (5 bases). CDR1 LGHNA and CDR2 YSLEER come from the germline V gene. This CDR3 region has 14 residues. The V end lost 3 bases, the J end lost 10 bases, and 16 bases lay between the germline ends. Written as DNA, the CDR3 is TGCGCCAGCAGCCACGTAGGGAACCCGGGGGAGCAGTTCTTC. Protein product: CASSHVGNPGEQFF.

This clonotype has just a few counts. The chain combines TRBV5-1 with TRBJ2-7, with D perhaps assigned TRBD1 or TRBD2 (5 bases each). The V and J ends lost 0 bases and 3 bases respectively, with 16 bases between them. The CDR3 has 16 residues. Germline V gene sequence: CDR1 SGHRS, CDR2 YFSETQ. The CDR3 DNA is TGCGCCAGCAGCTTGGGTACCGGGACCAAAGGCTACGAGCAGTACTTC. Residues: CASSLGTGTKGYEQYF.

The V and J genes are TRBV7-9 and TRBJ2-1; no clear D gene. The CDR3 extends over 14 amino acids. The ends were cut back, 4 bases at V and 6 bases at J, with 13 bases in the middle. Looked up from germline, CDR1 is SEHNR and CDR2 is FQNEAQ (reference sequence). The CDR3 sequence: CASSSLVGGNEQFF. CDR3 DNA: TGTGCCAGCAGCTCGTTGGTTGGCGGCAATGAGCAGTTCTTC.

This clonotype was seen more than once but under ten times. The chain has TRBV6-4 and TRBJ2-3; D possibly uses TRBD1 or TRBD2 (6 bases each). Trimming pared 4 bases from V and 7 bases from J, leaving 12 bases between. The CDR3 loop spans 13 amino acids. From germline, CDR1 is MRHNA and CDR2 SNTAGT. The CDR3 DNA reads TGTGCCAGCAGTGCCGGGGGCCCGAATACGCAGTATTTT. This encodes CASSAGGPNTQYF.

The V and J genes are TRBV7-2 and TRBJ2-7; tentative D call: TRBD2 (6 bases). The V end lost 2 bases, the J end lost 7 bases, and 15 bases lay between the germline ends. The germline gives CDR1 SGHTA, CDR2 FQGNSA. The CDR3 length is 14 residues. The CDR3: CASSLIGTAGEQYF. CDR3 in DNA: TGTGCCAGCAGCTTAATAGGGACTGCTGGGGAGCAGTACTTC.

V is TRBV5-1 and J is TRBJ2-5; tentatively, D is TRBD2 (5 bases). Germline V gives CDR1 SGHRS, CDR2 YFSETQ. V lost 4 bases to trimming and J lost 8 bases, with 18 bases between them. The CDR3 consists of 14 residues. The CDR3 bases are TGCGCCAGCAGCGACCCGGACTCCAAGAGAACCCAGTACTTC. Amino acid sequence: CASSDPDSKRTQYF.

This clonotype was seen a few times. The chain carries TRBV6-5 and TRBJ2-7; D may be TRBD2 (5 bases). The CDR3 covers 15 residues. V was shortened by 2 bases and J by 3 bases, with 14 bases between the two germline ends. Per germline, CDR1 MNHEY and CDR2 SVGAGI. The CDR3 region is CASSYEAVWGYEQYF. CDR3 DNA sequence: TGTGCCAGCAGTTACGAAGCGGTATGGGGCTACGAGCAGTACTTC.

This clonotype was found a few times. This chain uses TRBV30 with TRBJ2-1; TRBD2 matches at 8 bases. Per germline, CDR1 GTSNPN and CDR2 SVGIG (reference sequence). The CDR3 has 13 amino acids. The trim removed 4 bases at V and 5 bases at J, leaving 4 bases unmatched. The CDR3 DNA reads TGTGCCTGGAAGCGGGAGAGGGACAATGAGCAGTTCTTC. Protein sequence: CAWKRERDNEQFF.

In its sample, this clonotype was seen many times. This chain connects TRBV12-3 or TRBV12-4 to TRBJ2-1; perhaps TRBD2 as D (6 bases). Trimming took 7 bases from V and 6 from J, leaving 22 bases between them. There are 16 residues in the CDR3. The CDR3 here is CASTSYVWGLPNEQFF. CDR3 nucleotide sequence: TGTGCCAGCACCTCGTATGTGTGGGGACTTCCCAATGAGCAGTTCTTC.

This chain links TRBV5-1 with TRBJ1-1; maybe TRBD1 (5 bases). Trimming cost V 4 bases and J 5 bases, with 12 bases left between them. This CDR3 contains 13 residues. The germline gives CDR1 SGHRS, CDR2 YFSETQ. For the CDR3, the DNA is TGCGCCAGCAGCGTAAACCAGGGTACTGAAGCTTTCTTT. Amino acid sequence: CASSVNQGTEAFF.

This clonotype was seen ten or more times. V is TRBV12-3 or TRBV12-4 and J is TRBJ2-7; D call uncertain. The CDR3 contains 12 residues. V was pared by 5 bases and J by 6 bases, with 11 bases between. The CDR3 coding sequence is TGTGCCAGCAGTAAATGGACGGGCGAGCAGTACTTC. Its protein product is CASSKWTGEQYF.

The rearrangement links TRBV7-9 to TRBJ1-6; 7 bases are a match to TRBD1. Germline trimming cut 2 bases from V and 10 bases from J; bases unmatched to any gene: 14. Per germline, CDR1 SEHNR and CDR2 FQNEAQ (reference sequence). The CDR3 is 17 residues long. CDR3 sequence: CASSLSVLGQGGSPLHF. CDR3 bases: TGTGCCAGCAGCTTATCTGTTTTGGGGCAGGGGGGATCACCCCTCCACTTT. The full variable domain, with the rest looked up from reference TRBV7-9 and TRBJ1-6, is DTGVSQNPRHKITKRGQNVTFRCDPISEHNRLYWYRQTLGQGPEFLTYFQNEAQLEKSRLLSDRFSAERPKGSFSTLEIQRTEQGDSAMYLCASSLSVLGQGGSPLHFGNGTRLTVT.

This clonotype was observed many times. This sequence joins TRBV7-9 and TRBJ1-5, with no clear D. Trimming stripped 5 bases from V and 5 bases from J, with 16 bases between. The CDR3 totals 15 residues. The germline gives CDR1 SEHNR, CDR2 FQNEAQ (reference sequence). CDR3 sequence reads: CASSPPDPDYQPQHF. In DNA form, the CDR3 reads TGTGCCAGCAGCCCGCCCGACCCCGATTATCAGCCCCAGCATTTT. Drawing the rest from reference TRBV7-9 and TRBJ1-5, the complete variable domain is DTGVSQNPRHKITKRGQNVTFRCDPISEHNRLYWYRQTLGQGPEFLTYFQNEAQLEKSRLLSDRFSAERPKGSFSTLEIQRTEQGDSAMYLCASSPPDPDYQPQHFGDGTRLSIL.

This clonotype was detected many times. J is TRBJ2-3 and V is TRBV5-1, with unresolved D. This CDR3 spans 14 amino acids. Germline values: CDR1 SGHRS, CDR2 YFSETQ. V was shortened by 7 bases and J by 0 bases, with 12 bases between the two germline ends. CDR3: CASRELPSTDTQYF. Written as DNA, the CDR3 is TGCGCCAGCCGAGAGCTCCCCAGCACAGATACGCAGTATTTT. The entire variable domain, with the rest obtained from reference TRBV5-1 and TRBJ2-3, is as follows: KAGVTQTPRYLIKTRGQQVTLSCSPISGHRSVSWYQQTPGQGLQFLFEYFSETQRNKGNFPGRFSGRQFSNSRSEMNVSTLELGDSALYLCASRELPSTDTQYFGPGTRLTVL.

J is TRBJ2-1 and V is TRBV18; D is uncertain. Deletions cut 2 bases from V and 0 bases from J, with 8 bases between. Germline V gene lookup returns CDR1 KGHSH and CDR2 LQKENI. CDR3 size: 15 residues. The CDR3 DNA reads as TGTGCCAGCTCACCAGAGCTGAGCTCCTACAATGAGCAGTTCTTC. This codes for CASSPELSSYNEQFF.

This clonotype has just a few counts. The chain recombines TRBV7-2 with TRBJ1-2; D unresolved. CDR1 is SGHTA, CDR2 FQGNSA, per germline. V dropped 2 bases and J dropped 2 bases, with 9 bases sitting between them. There are 14 residues in the CDR3. CDR3 region: CASSLQRMNYGYTF. The CDR3 bases are TGTGCCAGCAGCTTACAACGGATGAACTATGGCTACACCTTC.

V is TRBV10-3 and J is TRBJ2-2, with D possibly matching TRBD1 (6 bases). This CDR3 is built from 12 residues. CDR1 ENHRY and CDR2 SYGVKD come from the germline V gene. Trimming shortened V by 9 bases and J by 6 bases, and 11 bases separated the two germline ends. CDR3 in amino acids: CAMAGVSGELFF. Written as DNA, the CDR3 is TGTGCCATGGCAGGGGTTTCCGGGGAGCTGTTTTTT.

Here the CDR3 DNA reads TGCAGCGTTGGGACATTCGTATCCGGGGAGCTGTTTTTT. Translated, it gives CSVGTFVSGELFF. The chain employs TRBV29-1 and TRBJ2-2, with D possibly being TRBD1 (5 bases). There are 13 residues in the CDR3. CDR1 and CDR2 from the germline V gene are SQVTM and ANQGSEA. V shed 4 bases and J shed 6 bases, with 12 bases lying between them.

This clonotype has only a few counts. The J gene is TRBJ1-2, the V gene TRBV18, with D maybe TRBD1 (6 bases). The CDR3 contains 15 residues. V lost 0 bases and J 2 bases, leaving 10 bases between the germline ends. Germline loops: CDR1 KGHSH, CDR2 LQKENI. The chain's CDR3 is CASSPPSGHNYGYTF. CDR3 sequence (DNA): TGTGCCAGCTCACCACCGTCGGGACACAACTATGGCTACACCTTC. Variable domain in full (rest from reference TRBV18 and TRBJ1-2): NAGVMQNPRHLVRRRGQEARLRCSPMKGHSHVYWYRQLPEEGLKFMVYLQKENIIDESGMPKERFSAEFPKEGPSILRIQQVVRGDSAAYFCASSPPSGHNYGYTFGSGTRLTVV.